Listed here are 32 T cell receptor beta chains from one sample, sequenced in a study of cytomegalovirus exposure and HLA in healthy donors. The table came from immunoSEQ multiplex PCR; TCRdb's copy has only in-frame clones and leaves some out. The table shows around 69,000 clones, with 96% occurring only once. Source material: PBMCs. The receptors originated from a young woman in good health and CMV-seropositive.

This clone was found a few times. The rearrangement uses TRBV15 and TRBJ1-1, with D unclear. This CDR3 spans 15 amino acids. Germline CDR1 LNHNV, CDR2 YYDKDF (reference sequence). Trimming removed 3 bases at V and 4 bases at J, with 15 bases between. CDR3 residues: CATSSPNSGRTEAFF. The CDR3 DNA is TGTGCCACCAGCAGCCCTAACAGCGGGCGCACTGAAGCTTTCTTT.

The rearrangement uses TRBV28 and TRBJ1-1; no clear D gene. Germline CDR1 reads MDHEN; CDR2 reads SYDVKM. Trimming removed 8 bases from V and 7 bases from J, with 11 bases in between. This CDR3 has 11 amino acids. The CDR3 region is CASLGLGEAFF. In DNA, the CDR3 is TGTGCCAGCCTCGGACTCGGTGAAGCTTTCTTT.

The J gene is TRBJ1-3, the V gene TRBV28, with TRBD1 matching 7 bases. Losses at the gene ends were 6 bases for V and 0 bases for J; bases not matched to a gene: 11. The germline CDR1 and CDR2 sequences are MDHEN and SYDVKM. The CDR3 covers 17 residues. The CDR3, as DNA: TGTGCCAGCAGGGGACAGTTCTTCGCGGGCTCTGGAAACACCATATATTTT. It encodes CASRGQFFAGSGNTIYF. Using reference TRBV28 and TRBJ1-3 for the parts outside the CDR3, the full variable domain is DVKVTQSSRYLVKRTGEKVFLECVQDMDHENMFWYRQDPGLGLRLIYFSYDVKMKEKGDIPEGYSVSREKKERFSLILESASTNQTSMYLCASRGQFFAGSGNTIYFGEGSWLTVV.

V and J are TRBV5-8 and TRBJ1-4, with 9 bases aligning to TRBD1. V lost 2 bases and J lost 2; bases outside the gene matches: 4. Looked up from germline, CDR1 is SGHTS and CDR2 is YDEGEE. The CDR3 sequence is 16 residues long. CDR3 sequence: CASSFTGGLTNEKLFF. DNA of the CDR3: TGTGCCAGCAGCTTTACAGGGGGCCTTACTAATGAAAAACTGTTTTTT.

This clone showed up just once. The chain recombines TRBV28 with TRBJ2-5, with 16 bases identical to TRBD2. This CDR3 has 18 amino acids. Trimming cost V 2 bases and J 5 bases; bases outside gene matches: 8. Germline V gene data show CDR1 as MDHEN and CDR2 as SYDVKM. The CDR3 sequence is CASSLALLGLAGGETQYF. The CDR3 DNA sequence: TGTGCCAGCAGTTTAGCCCTCCTGGGACTAGCGGGAGGGGAGACCCAGTACTTC.

The sample holds one count of this clone. This chain links TRBV2 with TRBJ2-5; TRBD1 matches at 7 bases. Losses at the gene ends were 4 bases for V and 5 bases for J; bases not matched to a gene: 7. Germline CDR1 SNHLY, CDR2 FYNNEI. The CDR3 extends over 14 amino acids. CDR3 bases: TGTGCCAGCAGTGCTCGACAGGGCCTGGAGACCCAGTACTTC. Translated: CASSARQGLETQYF.

The chain is built from TRBV4-2 and TRBJ2-7; TRBD1 matches 7 bases. V lost 0 bases to trimming and J lost 4 bases; unmatched junction nucleotides: 9. CDR1 and CDR2 from the germline V gene are LGHNA and YNFKEQ. CDR3 size: 16 residues. The CDR3 DNA reads TGTGCCAGCAGCCAAGAGGTCGGGACAGACGAATACGAGCAGTACTTC. Protein product: CASSQEVGTDEYEQYF.

The V call is TRBV4-3, the J call TRBJ2-1, with 11 bases matching TRBD2. Germline V lookup: CDR1 LGHNA, CDR2 YSLEER. With V trimmed by 0 bases and J by 6 bases, 10 bases remained unmatched. This CDR3 region has 18 residues. CDR3: CASSQEYWGTSGPNEQFF. In nucleotides, the CDR3 is TGCGCCAGCAGCCAAGAATATTGGGGGACTAGCGGTCCCAATGAGCAGTTCTTC.

V gene TRBV12-5 combines with J gene TRBJ2-5; 8 nucleotides line up with TRBD2. Germline trimming cut 2 bases from V and 7 bases from J; bases unmatched to any gene: 9. Germline V gene data show CDR1 as LGHNT and CDR2 as FRNRAP. The CDR3 spans 15 residues. The CDR3 is CASGLSTSGGGTQYF. DNA of the CDR3: TGTGCTAGTGGTTTGTCCACTAGCGGCGGGGGGACCCAGTACTTC.

The rearrangement links TRBV2 to TRBJ2-1, with 9 nucleotides matching TRBD1. This CDR3 region has 14 residues. The trim removed 7 bases at V and 2 bases at J, leaving 3 bases unmatched. The germline V gene encodes CDR1 SNHLY and CDR2 FYNNEI. The CDR3 DNA reads TGTGCCAGCATGACAGGGGGACCCTACAATGAGCAGTTCTTC. It codes for CASMTGGPYNEQFF. The variable domain in full, with the rest retrieved from reference TRBV2 and TRBJ2-1, is EPEVTQTPSHQVTQMGQEVILRCVPISNHLYFYWYRQILGQKVEFLVSFYNNEISEKSEIFDDQFSVERPDGSNFTLKIRSTKLEDSAMYFCASMTGGPYNEQFFGPGTRLTVL.

V is TRBV11-2 and J is TRBJ2-7; D might be TRBD2 (5 bases). This CDR3 has 16 amino acids. The V end was cut by 0 bases, the J end by 2 bases, with 14 bases between. Germline V CDR1 and CDR2: SGHAT, FQNNGV. The CDR3 region is CASSLESGSDTYEQYF. CDR3 nucleotides: TGTGCCAGCAGCTTAGAATCGGGTAGCGATACCTACGAGCAGTACTTC.

CDR3 residues: CASSLGGGYNQPQHF. DNA for the CDR3: TGTGCCAGCAGCTTGGGGGGGGGCTACAATCAGCCCCAGCATTTT. V and J are TRBV11-2 and TRBJ1-5, with D perhaps matching TRBD1 (6 bases). Looked up from germline, CDR1 is SGHAT and CDR2 is FQNNGV. CDR3 size: 15 residues. V was cut by 3 bases and J by 3 bases, with 12 bases left in between.

The CDR3 sequence: CASSLMAGTGNTIYF. The CDR3 DNA sequence: TGTGCCAGCAGCTTGATGGCGGGAACTGGAAACACCATATATTTT. This chain connects TRBV7-3 to TRBJ1-3; D remains unclear. Germline V gene data show CDR1 as SGHTA and CDR2 as FQGTGA. This CDR3 region has 15 residues. Trimming pared 3 bases from V and 2 bases from J, leaving 11 bases between.

This clone appeared a single time. The CDR3 spells CASRRDREAYEQYF. CDR3 DNA: TGTGCCAGCAGACGGGACAGGGAAGCCTACGAGCAGTACTTC. This rearrangement joins TRBV6-6 to TRBJ2-7; 9 nucleotides line up with TRBD1. The CDR3 has 14 residues. Looked up from germline, CDR1 is MNHNY and CDR2 is SVGAGI (reference sequence). After removal of 6 bases from V and 2 bases from J, the junction contained 5 bases not matched to a gene.

The chain couples TRBV11-2 to TRBJ2-7; the D gene is possibly TRBD2 (5 bases). This CDR3 contains 16 residues. Germline CDR1 and CDR2: SGHAT and FQNNGV. The V end was cut by 5 bases, the J end by 1 base, with 18 bases between. DNA of the CDR3: TGTGCCAGCAGCCCCGGCGGGTGGCAACCTTCCTACGAGCAGTACTTC. Translation: CASSPGGWQPSYEQYF.

As to this clone: One junction end does not reproduce the germline sequence, and a read error may be involved. The genes are TRBV7-2 and TRBJ2-7; 8 bases match TRBD2. In germline, CDR1 is SGHTA, CDR2 FQGNSA. The CDR3 sequence is 14 residues long. CDR3 nucleotides: TGTGCCAGCAGACGAGCGGGAGCCTCCTTCGAGCAGTACTTC. This codes for CASRRAGASFEQYF.

This rearrangement joins TRBV9 to TRBJ2-5; 9 nucleotides agree with TRBD1. The trim removed 0 bases at V and 4 bases at J, leaving 10 bases unmatched. From germline, CDR1 is SGDLS and CDR2 YYNGEE. This CDR3 is 17 amino acids long. The DNA of the CDR3 is TGTGCCAGCAGCGTAGACGGGGGACAGGGTTTGTTAGAGACCCAGTACTTC. Amino acids: CASSVDGGQGLLETQYF.

The J gene is TRBJ2-1, the V gene TRBV19; 9 bases are a match to TRBD1. The CDR3 extends over 15 amino acids. The V segment lost 5 bases and the J segment 3 bases; nucleotides outside the gene matches: 5. Germline V CDR1 and CDR2: LNHDA, SQIVND (reference sequence). The CDR3 region is CASSAGTGNYNEQFF. The DNA of the CDR3 is TGTGCCAGTAGTGCCGGGACAGGGAACTACAATGAGCAGTTCTTC.

The V and J genes are TRBV27 and TRBJ2-1, with TRBD2 matching over 9 bases. Germline V gene sequence: CDR1 MNHEY, CDR2 SMNVEV (reference sequence). The J segment lost 7 bases and the V segment lost 5 bases, leaving 6 bases of the junction unmatched. The CDR3 is 14 residues long. In nucleotides, the CDR3 is TGTGCCAGCAGTGATGGACTAGCGCTTAATGAGCAGTTCTTC. Its protein is CASSDGLALNEQFF.

The chain recombines TRBV11-2 with TRBJ1-2; D is possibly TRBD1 (5 bases). V gave up 1 base and J gave up 4 bases, with 10 bases separating them. This CDR3 is built from 14 residues. Germline loops: CDR1 SGHAT, CDR2 FQNNGV. The CDR3 sequence is CASSLGTDIYGYTF. The CDR3 DNA follows: TGTGCCAGCAGCTTAGGGACGGACATCTATGGCTACACCTTC.

The rearrangement links TRBV19 to TRBJ1-3, with D perhaps TRBD1 (6 bases). V lost 9 bases and J 4 bases, leaving 19 bases between the germline ends. This CDR3 spans 15 amino acids. Germline-derived CDR1 and CDR2 are LNHDA and SQIVND (reference sequence). CDR3 sequence reads: CASPSGGAGGNTIYF. In DNA form, the CDR3 reads TGTGCCAGCCCGTCGGGGGGGGCAGGAGGAAACACCATATATTTT.

This clone was recorded only once. The chain uses TRBV5-1 and TRBJ2-2, with 11 bases identical to TRBD2. The CDR3 loop spans 16 amino acids. After removal of 2 bases from V and 4 bases from J, the junction contained 4 bases not matched to a gene. Germline V CDR1 and CDR2: SGHRS, YFSETQ. DNA for the CDR3: TGCGCCAGCAGCTTCCTAGCGGGGGGCCCCACCGGGGAGCTGTTTTTT. Translation: CASSFLAGGPTGELFF.

This rearrangement joins TRBV4-2 to TRBJ1-4, with TRBD1 matching 8 bases. The CDR3 has 16 residues. V was pared by 1 base and J by 5 bases, with 6 bases of the junction left unmatched. Germline V CDR1 and CDR2: LGHNA, YNFKEQ. CDR3 protein: CASSQGTGYSNEKLFF. CDR3 nucleotide sequence: TGTGCCAGCAGCCAAGGGACAGGGTACAGCAATGAAAAACTGTTTTTT.

V is TRBV27 and J is TRBJ2-2; 11 nucleotides match TRBD2. Germline lookup yields CDR1 MNHEY and CDR2 SMNVEV (reference sequence). This CDR3 spans 16 amino acids. J lost 7 bases, V lost 6 bases, and 10 bases had no gene match. The CDR3 is CASRPTSGSVFGELFF. The DNA of the CDR3 is TGTGCCAGCAGACCTACTAGCGGGAGTGTGTTCGGGGAGCTGTTTTTT.

The genes are TRBV29-1 and TRBJ2-2; TRBD2 matches 9 bases. V lost 7 bases and J lost 0; bases outside the gene matches: 15. Germline V gene sequence: CDR1 SQVTM, CDR2 ANQGSEA. The CDR3 covers 18 residues. The chain's CDR3 is CSASVFKAGGTNTGELFF. The CDR3 nucleotides read TGCAGCGCCTCCGTGTTTAAGGCGGGAGGGACGAACACCGGGGAGCTGTTTTTT.

This sequence joins TRBV7-2 and TRBJ2-1, with a possible D match to TRBD2 (6 bases). Germline-derived CDR1 and CDR2 are SGHTA and FQGNSA. This CDR3 region has 19 residues. V was shortened by 1 base and J by 0 bases, with 19 bases between the two germline ends. Here the CDR3 DNA reads TGTGCCAGCAGCTTAGATCGGGGGTCCCTAGTAAGCTCCTACAATGAGCAGTTCTTC. Its protein is CASSLDRGSLVSSYNEQFF. Full variable domain (remainder filled in from reference TRBV7-2 and TRBJ2-1): GAGVSQSPSNKVTEKGKDVELRCDPISGHTALYWYRQSLGQGLEFLIYFQGNSAPDKSGLPSDRFSAERTGGSVSTLTIQRTQQEDSAVYLCASSLDRGSLVSSYNEQFFGPGTRLTVL.

V gene TRBV10-3 combines with J gene TRBJ2-5; 10 nucleotides line up with TRBD2. CDR3 length equals 16 residues. Losses at the gene ends were 2 bases for V and 1 base for J; bases not matched to a gene: 4. Germline V gene data show CDR1 as ENHRY and CDR2 as SYGVKD. CDR3 nucleotides: TGTGCCATCAGTGAGGGGATAGCGGGAGGCCAAGAGACCCAGTACTTC. This gives the protein CAISEGIAGGQETQYF.

CDR3 coding DNA: TGCGCCAGCAGCCAAGTAGTTAGAGCTGAGCAGTTCTTC. Amino acids: CASSQVVRAEQFF. V is TRBV4-1 and J is TRBJ2-1; D uncertain. The CDR3 totals 13 residues. The V end was cut by 1 base, the J end by 9 bases, with 10 bases between. Germline V gene data show CDR1 as MGHRA and CDR2 as YSYEKL.

V is TRBV4-2 and J is TRBJ2-6; a possible D gene is TRBD1 (5 bases). The CDR3 length is 15 residues. V gave up 8 bases and J gave up 0 bases, with 11 bases separating them. Germline-derived CDR1 and CDR2 are LGHNA and YNFKEQ. This CDR3 reads CASAPGNSGANVLTF. DNA for the CDR3: TGTGCCAGCGCACCAGGGAACTCTGGGGCCAACGTCCTGACTTTC.

This clone was picked up one time. V and J are TRBV6-5 and TRBJ2-7; TRBD1 matches at 8 bases. V trimming: 10 bases; J trimming: 7 bases; junction bases outside the gene matches: 9. The CDR3 contains 12 residues. Germline V gene sequence: CDR1 MNHEY, CDR2 SVGAGI. The CDR3 loop reads CAIQGAPGEQYF. The CDR3 DNA sequence: TGTGCCATCCAGGGGGCTCCGGGGGAGCAGTACTTC.

The J gene is TRBJ2-3, the V gene TRBV19; the match to TRBD2 covers 7 bases. Germline V gives CDR1 LNHDA, CDR2 SQIVND (reference sequence). Trimming at V came to 3 bases and at J to 2 bases, leaving 8 bases not matched to a gene. CDR3 length: 16 residues. The CDR3 region is CASSIGGSSFTDTQYF. The CDR3 bases are TGTGCCAGTAGTATCGGGGGGAGCTCCTTCACAGATACGCAGTATTTT.

This sequence joins TRBV11-2 and TRBJ2-7, with D unresolved. V shed 3 bases and J shed 0 bases, with 12 bases lying between them. There are 15 residues in the CDR3. Germline CDR1 SGHAT, CDR2 FQNNGV. The CDR3 here is CASSLRIKSSYEQYF. CDR3 in DNA: TGTGCCAGCAGCTTGAGGATTAAGAGCTCCTACGAGCAGTACTTC.